The rows below give T cell receptor beta chains drawn from one sample of a study of identical twins. In TCRdb, the 5' RACE reads were re-called with MiXCR into one record per CDR3 protein. The table shows a few hundred thousand distinct CDR3 sequences, with about 13% occurring only once. These sequences were also reported in another study, on yellow fever vaccine responses in identical twins.

The sequenced sample was memory (CD45RO+) T cells sorted from blood. The receptors shown here come from a woman aged 18-35 years in good health. Each CDR3 is given with its conserved first and last residue. The D gene is left open where the match is weak. Expanded clones are given a class, and other clones once, few, many or no size at all.

clone_size j_call d_call v_call cdr3_nt cdr3_aa
few TRBJ1-4 NA TRBV6-1 TGTGCCAGCAGGAAACTCAGGGGCGGTGAAAAACTGTTTTTT CASRKLRGGEKLFF
many TRBJ2-3 NA TRBV4-1 TGCGCCAGCAGCCAAGTTTTCGGGGTTAGCACAGATACGCAGTATTTT CASSQVFGVSTDTQYF
NA TRBJ2-1 TRBD2 TRBV7-2 TGTGCCAGCAGCTTACGGCGGGGGGGGGATGAGCAGTTCTTC CASSLRRGGDEQFF
NA TRBJ2-5 TRBD2 TRBV20-1 TGCAGTGCTAGCCGCCCGGGACTAGCTGGGACCCAGTACTTC CSASRPGLAGTQYF
NA TRBJ2-7 NA TRBV7-8 TGTGCCAGTCTCCCTCAACAGGGATTGGGCTACGAGCAGTACTTC CASLPQQGLGYEQYF
many TRBJ1-2 NA TRBV20-1 TGCAGTGCTAGAGTGCCCCTTGGAGGGTTGGGTGGCTACACCTTC CSARVPLGGLGGYTF
NA TRBJ2-7 NA TRBV2 TGTGCCAGCAGTGCCCCGGGACGGAGCTACGAGCAGTACTTC CASSAPGRSYEQYF
NA TRBJ2-7 NA TRBV12-3/TRBV12-4 TGTGCCAGCAGTACTGACCGGCCCTGGCTCGAGCAGTACTTC CASSTDRPWLEQYF
few TRBJ2-2 NA TRBV19 TGTGCCAGTAGTATGGCTCGGCTTAACACCGGGGAGCTGTTTTTT CASSMARLNTGELFF
NA TRBJ2-2 NA TRBV12-3/TRBV12-4 TGTGCCAGCAGTTTGGGGGCTATAGGCCCCGGGGAGCTGTTTTTT CASSLGAIGPGELFF
NA TRBJ2-7 NA TRBV7-9 TGTGCCAGCAGCTTAATTGCAGCGATGGAGCAGTACTTC CASSLIAAMEQYF
few TRBJ2-5 TRBD1 TRBV10-3 TGTGCCATCAGTGAGGGGTACAGGGGGAAAGAGACCCAGTACTTC CAISEGYRGKETQYF
NA TRBJ2-1 TRBD2 TRBV5-1 TGCGCCAGCAGCGCTGATAGCGGGGGGGGATACAATGAGCAGTTCTTC CASSADSGGGYNEQFF
NA TRBJ2-7 TRBD1 TRBV12-3/TRBV12-4 TGTGCCAGCAGGTCATATTCGGGACAGGGTTACGAGCAGTACTTC CASRSYSGQGYEQYF
few TRBJ2-5 NA TRBV5-1 TGCGCCAGCAGCTTGAATCCCCCGGGAAACCAAGAGACCCAGTACTTC CASSLNPPGNQETQYF
few TRBJ2-2 NA TRBV11-2 TGTGCCAGCAGCCCGTGGACGAACACCGGGGAGCTGTTTTTT CASSPWTNTGELFF
NA TRBJ2-1 NA TRBV19 TGTGCCAGTAGTATAGCGCGGGACAATACCAATGAGCAGTTCTTC CASSIARDNTNEQFF
NA TRBJ2-3 NA TRBV7-2 TGTGCCAGCAGCTCAGGGACTTTCCCAGATACGCAGTATTTT CASSSGTFPDTQYF
few TRBJ1-4 NA TRBV3-1 TGTGCCAGCAGCTCCAACGGAGGGCGCGGCCATGAAAAACTGTTTTTT CASSSNGGRGHEKLFF
NA TRBJ2-7 NA TRBV28 TGTGCCAGCACCCGAACTAGCATCCACGAGCAGTACTTC CASTRTSIHEQYF
few TRBJ1-3 NA TRBV7-9 TGTGCCAGCAGCTTAGCCGTTGGGGGTATTGGAAACACCATATATTTT CASSLAVGGIGNTIYF
NA TRBJ2-7 NA TRBV10-2 TGCGCCAGCAGTGAGCCGGGCTACGAGCAGTACTTC CASSEPGYEQYF
few TRBJ2-7 NA TRBV6-5 TGTGCCAGCAGCGACCAGGGGTCCCAGCAGTACTTC CASSDQGSQQYF
NA TRBJ2-3 TRBD2 TRBV12-3/TRBV12-4 TGTGCCAGCAGTCGGACTAGCGCAACCACAGATACGCAGTATTTT CASSRTSATTDTQYF
few TRBJ2-5 NA TRBV15 TGTGCCACCAGCAGAGATCGTTGGTCCCTGGGAGAGACCCAGTACTTC CATSRDRWSLGETQYF
many TRBJ2-3 NA TRBV5-1 TGCGCCAGCAGCTACGCATCGGACAGCACAGATACGCAGTATTTT CASSYASDSTDTQYF
few TRBJ1-1 TRBD1 TRBV28 TGTGCCAGCAGTGAGGGGGCGCTGAACACTGAAGCTTTCTTT CASSEGALNTEAFF
few TRBJ2-1 TRBD2 TRBV11-3 TGTGCCAGCAGCGGATCTAGCGGGGGGCCTCACAATGAGCAGTTCTTC CASSGSSGGPHNEQFF
NA TRBJ2-4 TRBD1 TRBV3-1 TGTGCCAGCAGCCCGGGACAGGGGTTGGCAAAAAACATTCAGTACTTC CASSPGQGLAKNIQYF
many TRBJ2-7 NA TRBV29-1 TGCAGCGTTGAAGATATGACAGGTCCTTCCTCCTACGAGCAGTACTTC CSVEDMTGPSSYEQYF
once TRBJ2-1 NA TRBV20-1 TGCAGTGCTAGTACGGGGGCCCTGGATGAGCAGTTCTTC CSASTGALDEQFF
few TRBJ2-5 TRBD1 TRBV14 TGTGCCAGCAGCCAAAGGACAGGGGCCCTGACGACCCAGTACTTC CASSQRTGALTTQYF
many TRBJ1-6 NA TRBV7-3 TGTGCCAGCAGCGTGTCGGGATTGAATTCACCCCTCCACTTT CASSVSGLNSPLHF